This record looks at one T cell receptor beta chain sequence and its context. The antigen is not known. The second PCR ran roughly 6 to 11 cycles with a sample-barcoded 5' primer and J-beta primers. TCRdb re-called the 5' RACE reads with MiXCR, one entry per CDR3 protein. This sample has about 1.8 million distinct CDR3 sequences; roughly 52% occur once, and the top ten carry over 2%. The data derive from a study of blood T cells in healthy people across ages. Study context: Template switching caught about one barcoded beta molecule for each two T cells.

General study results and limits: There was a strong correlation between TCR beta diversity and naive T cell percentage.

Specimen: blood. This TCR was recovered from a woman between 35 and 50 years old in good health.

CDR3 in amino acids: CASSLSGRWGGNIQYF. The CDR3 DNA is TGTGCCAGCAGTTTATCCGGTCGGTGGGGGGGAAACATTCAGTACTTC. V is TRBV12-3 or TRBV12-4 and J is TRBJ2-4; the match to TRBD2 covers 7 bases. V was clipped by 2 bases and J by 6 bases; unmatched bases: 10. The CDR3 runs 16 residues.